One sample yielded the 21 T cell receptor beta chains listed below, sequenced in a study of blood T cell repertoires in COVID-19. The assay was immunoSEQ multiplex PCR, and TCRdb's table has in-frame clones only and misses some. The sample shows hundreds of thousands of clones, 87% of them seen only once. The sequencing input was peripheral blood. The receptors here all came from a woman between 50 and 59 years old with COVID-19, enrolled during active disease.

The genes are TRBV6-1 and TRBJ1-2; a weak D match, TRBD1 (6 bases). This CDR3 is built from 15 residues. The V end was cut by 2 bases, the J end by 4 bases, with 14 bases between. Germline lookup yields CDR1 MNHNS and CDR2 SASEGT. In DNA, the CDR3 is TGTGCCAGCAGTGAAAGCCAGGGGTTTGGCTATGGCTACACCTTC. As protein: CASSESQGFGYGYTF.

The chain employs TRBV7-2 and TRBJ2-3; D gene uncertain. Germline CDR1 and CDR2: SGHTA and FQGNSA. This CDR3 contains 14 residues. The germline V and J ends were trimmed by 5 bases and 4 bases, with 13 bases remaining between them. Here the CDR3 reads CASSPPNFPDTQYF. The CDR3 DNA sequence: TGTGCCAGCAGCCCCCCCAACTTTCCAGATACGCAGTATTTT.

V and J are TRBV5-4 and TRBJ1-2, with D possibly matching TRBD1 (5 bases). This CDR3 region has 16 residues. Trimming took 0 bases from V and 5 from J, leaving 17 bases between them. The germline gives CDR1 SGHNT, CDR2 YYREEE (reference sequence). Here the CDR3 reads CASSLGGGQGPYGYTF. The CDR3 nucleotides are TGTGCCAGCAGCTTGGGGGGGGGTCAAGGGCCTTATGGCTACACCTTC.

As concerns this clone: In the same sample, other DNA sequences code for this CDR3. V gene TRBV19 combines with J gene TRBJ1-1; 7 nucleotides line up with TRBD1. The J segment lost 0 bases and the V segment lost 3 bases, leaving 4 bases of the junction unmatched. From germline, CDR1 is LNHDA and CDR2 SQIVND (reference sequence). The CDR3 totals 15 residues. CDR3 DNA sequence: TGTGCCAGTAGTATCGGGACAGTCATGAACACTGAAGCTTTCTTT. Amino acid sequence: CASSIGTVMNTEAFF.

This chain connects TRBV5-4 to TRBJ2-3; 7 bases are shared with TRBD1. The CDR3 contains 15 residues. Losses at the gene ends were 4 bases for V and 4 bases for J; bases not matched to a gene: 9. Germline V gene sequence: CDR1 SGHNT, CDR2 YYREEE (reference sequence). The CDR3 spells CASSGDRAMADTQYF. CDR3 nucleotides: TGTGCCAGCAGCGGCGACAGGGCAATGGCAGATACGCAGTATTTT. The whole variable domain, filled in from reference TRBV5-4 and TRBJ2-3, reads ETGVTQSPTHLIKTRGQQVTLRCSSQSGHNTVSWYQQALGQGPQFIFQYYREEENGRGNFPPRFSGLQFPNYSSELNVNALELDDSALYLCASSGDRAMADTQYFGPGTRLTVL.

The DNA for the CDR3 is TGTGCCAGCAGCGTGGGGGACAGGGTGGGAGAAAAACTGTTTTTT. It specifies CASSVGDRVGEKLFF. This chain links TRBV5-4 with TRBJ1-4; TRBD1 aligns across 9 bases. Per the germline V gene, CDR1 is SGHNT and CDR2 is YYREEE (reference sequence). The CDR3 consists of 15 residues. Trimming took 4 bases from V and 8 from J; bases not matched to a gene: 9.

The chain has TRBV15 and TRBJ1-1; 7 nucleotides line up with TRBD1. V dropped 0 bases and J dropped 1; count of bases not matched to a gene: 11. From germline, CDR1 is LNHNV and CDR2 YYDKDF (reference sequence). The CDR3 has 18 residues. CDR3 protein: CATSRDFRQGPGNTEAFF. The CDR3 DNA follows: TGTGCCACCAGCAGAGACTTCAGACAGGGCCCAGGGAACACTGAAGCTTTCTTT.

The chain recombines TRBV29-1 with TRBJ2-7; 14 nucleotides align to TRBD2. Germline V gives CDR1 SQVTM, CDR2 ANQGSEA. The CDR3 loop spans 14 amino acids. V shed 7 bases and J 7 bases; nucleotides not matched to a gene: 9. In nucleotides, the CDR3 is TGCAGCGCCGGGTCAGGACTAGCGGGAGGAGAGCAGTACTTC. Protein sequence: CSAGSGLAGGEQYF.

The V call is TRBV7-6, the J call TRBJ2-3, with a weak D call TRBD2 (6 bases). Germline-derived CDR1 and CDR2 are SGHVS and FNYEAQ. V lost 5 bases and J lost 0, with 18 bases in between. There are 17 residues in the CDR3. As DNA, the CDR3 is TGTGCCAGCAGCGGTCGGGAGAGGGGTTGGAGCACAGATACGCAGTATTTT. Translating it yields CASSGRERGWSTDTQYF.

This clone was detected once. The CDR3 region has the DNA TGTGCCAGCGGTTCGGGACAGCCTAACACCGGGGAGCTGTTTTTT. It translates to CASGSGQPNTGELFF. The rearrangement joins TRBV7-9 to TRBJ2-2, with 7 bases aligning to TRBD1. Germline trimming cut 8 bases from V and 2 bases from J; bases unmatched to any gene: 8. Germline CDR1 SEHNR, CDR2 FQNEAQ (reference sequence). The CDR3 contains 15 residues. Complete variable domain (other parts from reference TRBV7-9 and TRBJ2-2): DTGVSQNPRHKITKRGQNVTFRCDPISEHNRLYWYRQTLGQGPEFLTYFQNEAQLEKSRLLSDRFSAERPKGSFSTLEIQRTEQGDSAMYLCASGSGQPNTGELFFGEGSRLTVL.

The genes are TRBV11-2 and TRBJ1-3; 8 bases are a match to TRBD1. The junction had 5 bases not matched to a gene; V was cut back by 4 bases and J by 0 bases. The CDR3 runs to 16 residues. Germline values: CDR1 SGHAT, CDR2 FQNNGV. The CDR3 region has the DNA TGTGCCAGCAGCTCGGACAGGGAATACTCTGGAAACACCATATATTTT. Translated: CASSSDREYSGNTIYF.

The J gene is TRBJ1-1, the V gene TRBV5-6, with D hard to call. This CDR3 spans 16 amino acids. Trimming removed 0 bases at V and 7 bases at J, with 19 bases between. The germline V gene has CDR1 SGHDT and CDR2 YYEEEE. DNA for the CDR3: TGTGCCAGCAGCTTGGCGTTGGGAGGTGCCCTCATTGAAGCTTTCTTT. This gives the protein CASSLALGGALIEAFF.

This chain uses TRBV5-1 with TRBJ1-1; 8 nucleotides align to TRBD1. Germline CDR1 SGHRS, CDR2 YFSETQ. With V trimmed by 0 bases and J by 3 bases, 4 bases remained unmatched. This CDR3 is 15 amino acids long. The CDR3, as DNA: TGCGCCAGCAGCTTGGGGGACAGGAGTTACACTGAAGCTTTCTTT. This encodes CASSLGDRSYTEAFF.

The rearrangement uses TRBV6-5 and TRBJ1-1; 8 nucleotides match TRBD1. The CDR3 consists of 13 residues. V lost 6 bases and J lost 1; bases outside the gene matches: 1. Germline V gene sequence: CDR1 MNHEY, CDR2 SVGAGI. CDR3 coding DNA: TGTGCCAGCAGAGACAGGGGGAACACTGAAGCTTTCTTT. This translates into CASRDRGNTEAFF.

The chain uses TRBV5-6 and TRBJ2-7, with TRBD1 matching over 9 bases. Germline lookup yields CDR1 SGHDT and CDR2 YYEEEE. V shed 5 bases, J shed 5 bases, and the junction held 8 bases outside the gene matches. CDR3 length equals 14 residues. The CDR3 nucleotides read TGTGCCAGCAGTTACAGGGGGCATGATGACGAGCAGTACTTC. Its translation is CASSYRGHDDEQYF. Full variable domain (outside the CDR3, taken from reference TRBV5-6 and TRBJ2-7): DAGVTQSPTHLIKTRGQQVTLRCSPKSGHDTVSWYQQALGQGPQFIFQYYEEEERQRGNFPDRFSGHQFPNYSSELNVNALLLGDSALYLCASSYRGHDDEQYFGPGTRLTVT.

V is TRBV5-1 and J is TRBJ2-1; TRBD2 matches at 10 bases. After removal of 2 bases from V and 6 bases from J, the junction contained 8 bases not matched to a gene. This CDR3 comprises 16 residues. The V gene's germline CDR1 is SGHRS and CDR2 YFSETQ. Here the CDR3 reads CASSLLIAGGGNEQFF. The CDR3 coding sequence is TGCGCCAGCAGCTTACTCATAGCGGGAGGCGGCAATGAGCAGTTCTTC.

The chain carries TRBV11-2 and TRBJ2-1, with D uncertain. This CDR3 is built from 15 residues. Looked up from germline, CDR1 is SGHAT and CDR2 is FQNNGV. V lost 1 base and J 2 bases, leaving 9 bases between the germline ends. CDR3 residues: CASSLGQSTYNEQFF. The CDR3 DNA follows: TGTGCCAGCAGCTTAGGTCAATCCACCTACAATGAGCAGTTCTTC.

This clone has a single count. Other nucleotide sequences in the sample specify the same CDR3. The genes are TRBV5-1 and TRBJ2-1; no reliable D call. V was trimmed by 0 bases and J by 0 bases, leaving 7 bases between them. This CDR3 has 15 residues. Germline V lookup: CDR1 SGHRS, CDR2 YFSETQ. CDR3 nucleotides: TGCGCCAGCAGCTTGGCCACCAGCTCCTACAATGAGCAGTTCTTC. This encodes CASSLATSSYNEQFF.

The J gene is TRBJ1-4, the V gene TRBV11-2; D call uncertain. The V end lost 5 bases, the J end lost 15 bases, and 16 bases lay between the germline ends. Germline CDR1 and CDR2: SGHAT and FQNNGV. The CDR3 is made up of 12 amino acids. The CDR3 DNA is TGTGCCAGCAGCGAGGCAATGAAAAAGGTGTTTTTT. Translating gives CASSEAMKKVFF.

The rearrangement links TRBV25-1 to TRBJ2-1; D ambiguous. CDR3 size: 13 residues. Germline lookup yields CDR1 MGHDK and CDR2 SYGVNS. The V end lost 8 bases, the J end lost 3 bases, and 11 bases lay between the germline ends. As DNA, the CDR3 is TGTGCCAGCTGGCCCCCAAACTACAATGAGCAGTTCTTC. Amino acids: CASWPPNYNEQFF.

This clone was seen more than once but under ten times. The chain is built from TRBV9 and TRBJ2-1; D is possibly TRBD1 (5 bases). V lost 4 bases and J lost 2, with 16 bases in between. Germline CDR1 and CDR2: SGDLS and YYNGEE. The CDR3 runs to 16 residues. The CDR3 DNA reads TGTGCCAGCAGCCCAAGGTCCTGGGGCCCCTACAATGAGCAGTTCTTC. The encoded protein is CASSPRSWGPYNEQFF.